The sequence of this TCR beta chain was determined in a study of cytomegalovirus exposure and HLA in healthy donors. The study, taken as a whole, reports: The authors later found most CMV-associated TCR beta chains appeared HLA-restricted. Relative to equally common others, HLA-associated TCR beta chains showed greater clonal expansion in a later analysis. Overall, under 200 TCR beta chains were annotated as cytomegalovirus-associated.

PCR amplification relied on 60 Vbeta primers (plus 13 Jbeta primers). Per the original methods: It was a later analysis that counted approximately 81 million unique TCR beta chains, of which some 12 million were shared. The data were produced by immunoSEQ multiplex PCR, yet TCRdb's version contains in-frame clones alone and is incomplete. V, J and clone size are taken as reported in that table, and D and trimming were inferred from the DNA itself. This sample has 160,000 or so clones, with about 75% found just once. The CDR3 sequence is 13 residues long. CDR1 is LNHDA, CDR2 SQIVND, per germline (reference sequence). Regarding this clone: Its antigen is still unknown.

The material sequenced was PBMCs. V gene TRBV19 combines with J gene TRBJ2-5, with 9 nucleotides matching TRBD1. The J call may not be correct, given that the DNA end is closer to TRBJ2-7. The clonotype originates from a man aged 35-49 years in good health and CMV-seropositive. The CDR3 is CASTGTGQYEQYF. In DNA, the CDR3 is TGTGCTTCAACCGGGACAGGGCAATACGAGCAGTACTTC.